These 27 T cell receptor beta chains originate from one sample sequenced in a study of human T cells and chemical hapten exposure. This sample's time point: patch test 1, 2 weeks after DPC sensitization. As for treatment: therapeutic diphenylcyclopropenone sensitization with weekly scalp DPC. TCRdb itself ran the RACE reads through MiXCR, one entry per CDR3 protein. The sample consists of about 49,000 distinct CDR3 sequences, about a tenth of them appearing once. The sample here was whole blood, taken in connection with sensitization to the hapten diphenylcyclopropenone (DPC). The receptor set was obtained from a woman aged 45-65 years with alopecia areata. Some clones in this sample may be carry-over from other donors' samples.

This clonotype was seen a handful of times. The chain is built from TRBV11-3 and TRBJ1-1; D remains ambiguous. This CDR3 spans 12 amino acids. Germline CDR1 reads SGHNT; CDR2 reads YENEEA. The V end lost 8 bases, the J end lost 4 bases, and 11 bases lay between the germline ends. The CDR3 DNA reads as TGTGCCAGCCAGACTGGAGGCACTGAAGCTTTCTTT. Its protein product is CASQTGGTEAFF.

This clonotype showed up many times. The chain links TRBV28 to TRBJ2-7; TRBD2 aligns across 12 bases. The CDR3 has 12 amino acids. Germline V gene data show CDR1 as MDHEN and CDR2 as SYDVKM. V shed 10 bases, J shed 4 bases, and the junction held 2 bases outside the gene matches. CDR3 amino acids: CATGLAGYEQYF. The CDR3 DNA reads as TGTGCCACGGGACTAGCGGGTTACGAGCAGTACTTC.

This clonotype was seen at least ten times. V gene TRBV19 combines with J gene TRBJ2-2; 7 bases match TRBD1. With V trimmed by 4 bases and J by 6 bases, 2 bases remained unmatched. This CDR3 has 13 amino acids. CDR1 is LNHDA and CDR2 is SQIVND in the germline V gene (reference sequence). DNA of the CDR3: TGTGCCAGTAGTACTACAGGGGCCGGGGAGCTGTTTTTT. As protein: CASSTTGAGELFF. The full variable domain, in which reference TRBV19 and TRBJ2-2 provide the parts outside the CDR3, is DGGITQSPKYLFRKEGQNVTLSCEQNLNHDAMYWYRQDPGQGLRLIYYSQIVNDFQKGDIAEGYSVSREKKESFPLTVTSAQKNPTAFYLCASSTTGAGELFFGEGSRLTVL.

This clonotype turned up a few times. The V gene is TRBV18, the J gene TRBJ2-2; a weak D match, TRBD2 (6 bases). V lost 4 bases and J 3 bases, leaving 12 bases between the germline ends. There are 15 residues in the CDR3. Per germline, CDR1 KGHSH and CDR2 LQKENI. The CDR3 DNA sequence: TGTGCCAGCTCACTAGCGGCCAGGGACACCGGGGAGCTGTTTTTT. It translates to CASSLAARDTGELFF.

By sample share, this clonotype is medium-sized. This chain uses TRBV20-1 with TRBJ2-1; the match to TRBD2 covers 10 bases. Germline V CDR1 and CDR2: DFQATT, SNEGSKA (reference sequence). The CDR3 covers 14 residues. The trim removed 3 bases at V and 8 bases at J, leaving 7 bases unmatched. The CDR3 protein is CSARPAGGIDEQFF. The CDR3 DNA sequence: TGCAGTGCTAGGCCAGCGGGAGGGATCGATGAGCAGTTCTTC.

This clonotype was counted ten times or more. The chain has TRBV18 and TRBJ2-1; D call uncertain. This CDR3 is built from 14 residues. V lost 3 bases to trimming and J lost 3 bases, with 9 bases between them. Germline CDR1 is KGHSH and CDR2 is LQKENI. CDR3 DNA: TGTGCCAGCTCACCCGTTTTGAGCTACAATGAGCAGTTCTTC. This gives the protein CASSPVLSYNEQFF. Based on the CDR3 plus reference TRBV18 and TRBJ2-1, the full variable domain is NAGVMQNPRHLVRRRGQEARLRCSPMKGHSHVYWYRQLPEEGLKFMVYLQKENIIDESGMPKERFSAEFPKEGPSILRIQQVVRGDSAAYFCASSPVLSYNEQFFGPGTRLTVL.

This clonotype was picked up a small number of times. The rearrangement uses TRBV28 and TRBJ2-2, with 8 bases matching TRBD1. Trimming removed 8 bases from V and 3 bases from J; junction bases left unmatched: 8. The CDR3 is 15 residues long. Germline V lookup: CDR1 MDHEN, CDR2 SYDVKM. The CDR3 DNA follows: TGTGCCAGCGGGTTGGACAGGGTGGACACCGGGGAGCTGTTTTTT. Translating it yields CASGLDRVDTGELFF.

This clonotype was recorded at least ten times. V usage is TRBV7-8 and J usage is TRBJ1-1; D is uncertain. CDR1 and CDR2 (germline): SGHVS, FQNEAQ. The CDR3 covers 13 residues. V shed 8 bases and J shed 8 bases, with 18 bases lying between them. The CDR3 DNA is TGTGCCAGCGGATACGCGAGGCAGAGGGAAGCTTTCTTT. It is translated as CASGYARQREAFF.

The sample holds many counts of this clonotype. The chain links TRBV29-1 to TRBJ2-7; no definite D call. This CDR3 has 14 residues. V was pared by 7 bases and J by 5 bases, with 21 bases between. Germline CDR1 reads SQVTM; CDR2 reads ANQGSEA. CDR3 in amino acids: CSATGPGSLNEQYF. CDR3 in DNA: TGCAGCGCGACTGGGCCCGGAAGTCTCAACGAGCAGTACTTC.

The chain employs TRBV2 and TRBJ2-5, with 9 bases fitting TRBD2. Germline V gives CDR1 SNHLY, CDR2 FYNNEI. Trimming removed 5 bases from V and 4 bases from J; junction bases left unmatched: 14. The CDR3 is 17 residues long. This CDR3 reads CASSNEVAGVGGETQYF. DNA of the CDR3: TGTGCCAGCAGTAATGAGGTAGCGGGAGTGGGAGGAGAGACCCAGTACTTC.

This clonotype has ten or more counts. This chain's CDR3 is CASRGTDTQYF. For the CDR3, the DNA is TGTGCCAGCAGGGGGACAGATACGCAGTATTTT. The genes are TRBV13 and TRBJ2-3; D unclear. The V gene's germline CDR1 is PRHDT and CDR2 FYEKMQ (reference sequence). Deletions cut 6 bases from V and 3 bases from J, with 4 bases between. CDR3 length: 11 amino acids. Drawing the rest from reference TRBV13 and TRBJ2-3, the complete variable domain is AAGVIQSPRHLIKEKRETATLKCYPIPRHDTVYWYQQGPGQDPQFLISFYEKMQSDKGSIPDRFSAQQFSDYHSELNMSSLELGDSALYFCASRGTDTQYFGPGTRLTVL.

V is TRBV18 and J is TRBJ2-7, with D unresolved. This CDR3 has 16 residues. CDR1 is KGHSH, CDR2 LQKENI, per germline. Between the trimmed V and J ends, which lost 4 bases and 3 bases, there was a span of 19 bases. The CDR3 nucleotides are TGTGCCAGCTCACTACAACCCGGGCGGACCAACTACGAGCAGTACTTC. Amino acid sequence: CASSLQPGRTNYEQYF.

This clonotype was recorded many times. This rearrangement joins TRBV5-5 to TRBJ2-1; D might be TRBD1 (6 bases). The ends were cut back, 0 bases at V and 9 bases at J, with 16 bases in the middle. Germline CDR1 is SGHKS and CDR2 is YYEKEE (reference sequence). The CDR3 is made up of 15 amino acids. The CDR3 DNA reads TGTGCCAGCAGCTTGGATCAGGGGCAGTATGGTGAGCAGTTCTTC. Residues: CASSLDQGQYGEQFF.

The chain carries TRBV28 and TRBJ2-3, with 7 bases fitting TRBD2. CDR1 and CDR2 from the germline V gene are MDHEN and SYDVKM. The CDR3 consists of 18 residues. V lost 5 bases, J lost 0 bases, and 14 bases stayed unmatched. CDR3 protein: CASSPFAGEVSSTDTQYF. In DNA form, the CDR3 reads TGTGCCAGCAGTCCCTTTGCGGGAGAGGTTTCAAGCACAGATACGCAGTATTTT.

The chain couples TRBV20-1 to TRBJ1-1; the D is unclear. This CDR3 has 11 amino acids. V was trimmed by 3 bases and J by 7 bases, leaving 9 bases between them. CDR1 DFQATT and CDR2 SNEGSKA come from the germline V gene (reference sequence). CDR3 amino acids: CSARKSFEAFF. The CDR3 DNA reads as TGCAGTGCTAGGAAGTCTTTTGAAGCTTTCTTT.

There are many counts of this clonotype. J is TRBJ2-7 and V is TRBV6-1, with no clear D. In germline, CDR1 is MNHNS, CDR2 SASEGT. V lost 2 bases and J 2 bases, leaving 16 bases between the germline ends. The CDR3 is 16 residues long. The CDR3 loop is CASSELPPSTPYEQYF. CDR3 coding DNA: TGTGCCAGCAGTGAATTACCTCCTTCCACCCCCTACGAGCAGTACTTC.

This clonotype has only a few counts. The genes are TRBV29-1 and TRBJ2-2; 7 bases match TRBD1. The CDR3 is made up of 13 amino acids. V gave up 6 bases and J gave up 5 bases; unmatched junction bases: 6. Germline V gene sequence: CDR1 SQVTM, CDR2 ANQGSEA. The CDR3 DNA sequence: TGCAGCGTGCTTACACAGGGGACCGGGGAGCTGTTTTTT. Residues: CSVLTQGTGELFF.

The sample holds many counts of this clonotype. The chain links TRBV7-9 to TRBJ2-3; perhaps TRBD1 as D (6 bases). V lost 1 base and J 6 bases, leaving 17 bases between the germline ends. Germline lookup yields CDR1 SEHNR and CDR2 FQNEAQ (reference sequence). CDR3 length: 16 amino acids. The CDR3 loop reads CASSLGRPRGSDTQYF. CDR3 sequence (DNA): TGTGCCAGCAGCTTAGGTCGGCCAAGGGGGAGTGATACGCAGTATTTT.

V usage is TRBV7-2 and J usage is TRBJ1-2; 9 bases are a match to TRBD1. Germline CDR1 reads SGHTA; CDR2 reads FQGNSA. V gave up 0 bases and J gave up 5 bases; unmatched junction bases: 4. The CDR3 runs 15 residues. CDR3 DNA: TGTGCCAGCAGCTTAGCTCCCGGGACAGGGTATGGCTACACCTTC. It specifies CASSLAPGTGYGYTF. The entire variable domain, with the rest obtained from reference TRBV7-2 and TRBJ1-2, is as follows: GAGVSQSPSNKVTEKGKDVELRCDPISGHTALYWYRQSLGQGLEFLIYFQGNSAPDKSGLPSDRFSAERTGGSVSTLTIQRTQQEDSAVYLCASSLAPGTGYGYTFGSGTRLTVV.

This chain connects TRBV7-6 to TRBJ2-1; 7 nucleotides line up with TRBD2. The CDR3 loop spans 15 amino acids. Germline CDR1 and CDR2: SGHVS and FNYEAQ. Trimming took 1 base from V and 5 from J; bases not matched to a gene: 5. The CDR3: CASSLDAGAHNEQFF. In DNA form, the CDR3 reads TGTGCCAGCAGCTTAGATGCGGGAGCCCACAATGAGCAGTTCTTC.

This clonotype has ten or more counts. J is TRBJ2-3 and V is TRBV6-1; unclear D gene. Germline CDR1 reads MNHNS; CDR2 reads SASEGT. Trimming removed 0 bases at V and 10 bases at J, with 14 bases between. This CDR3 is 14 amino acids long. As DNA, the CDR3 is TGTGCCAGCAGTGAAGCGGACCTTCCACGTGCGCAGTATTTT. This translates into CASSEADLPRAQYF.

The chain carries TRBV5-4 and TRBJ2-3; D is possibly TRBD2 (5 bases). The CDR3 runs 13 residues. Trimming removed 6 bases at V and 2 bases at J, with 10 bases between. Per the germline V gene, CDR1 is SGHNT and CDR2 is YYREEE (reference sequence). In DNA form, the CDR3 reads TGTGCCAGCAACCAGCGGATCACAGATACGCAGTATTTT. As protein: CASNQRITDTQYF.

This clonotype was picked up many times. V usage is TRBV9 and J usage is TRBJ2-5; a weak D match, TRBD2 (6 bases). Germline V lookup: CDR1 SGDLS, CDR2 YYNGEE. V lost 2 bases, J lost 2 bases, and 7 bases lay in between. This CDR3 comprises 13 residues. The CDR3 sequence: CASSVSGQETQYF. As DNA, the CDR3 is TGTGCCAGCAGCGTCAGCGGGCAAGAGACCCAGTACTTC.

Ten or more counts support this clonotype. This chain's CDR3 is CASSLGTGQGSLAKNIQYF. The CDR3 DNA follows: TGCGCCAGCAGCTTGGGTACCGGACAGGGATCCTTAGCCAAAAACATTCAGTACTTC. This chain joins TRBV5-1 and TRBJ2-4, with 8 nucleotides matching TRBD1. The CDR3 is 19 residues long. V lost 0 bases and J lost 0; bases outside the gene matches: 11. Germline CDR1 and CDR2: SGHRS and YFSETQ.

This clonotype was seen repeatedly, ten times or more. V gene TRBV6-1 combines with J gene TRBJ2-5; 7 bases match TRBD1. With 0 bases clipped from V and 4 bases from J, the junction kept 2 bases outside the gene matches. CDR1 is MNHNS, CDR2 SASEGT, per germline. The CDR3 consists of 14 residues. The CDR3 sequence is CASSEATGRETQYF. The CDR3 nucleotides read TGTGCCAGCAGTGAAGCGACAGGGCGAGAGACCCAGTACTTC.

The rearrangement links TRBV20-1 to TRBJ1-1; D perhaps matches TRBD1 (6 bases). V dropped 3 bases and J dropped 7 bases, with 15 bases sitting between them. The CDR3 totals 13 residues. CDR1 DFQATT and CDR2 SNEGSKA come from the germline V gene (reference sequence). CDR3 protein: CSARGHGDNEAFF. DNA for the CDR3: TGCAGTGCTAGGGGCCATGGGGACAATGAAGCTTTCTTT.

This clonotype came up many times. CDR3 bases: TGTGCCAGCAGTTTAAGGGTTTGGCAGGGGGCCTACGAGCAGTACTTC. Translating gives CASSLRVWQGAYEQYF. This chain links TRBV28 with TRBJ2-7; 7 bases match TRBD1. The CDR3 runs 16 residues. Trimming cost V 2 bases and J 2 bases; bases outside gene matches: 9. Germline V lookup: CDR1 MDHEN, CDR2 SYDVKM. Based on the CDR3 plus reference TRBV28 and TRBJ2-7, the full variable domain is DVKVTQSSRYLVKRTGEKVFLECVQDMDHENMFWYRQDPGLGLRLIYFSYDVKMKEKGDIPEGYSVSREKKERFSLILESASTNQTSMYLCASSLRVWQGAYEQYFGPGTRLTVT.